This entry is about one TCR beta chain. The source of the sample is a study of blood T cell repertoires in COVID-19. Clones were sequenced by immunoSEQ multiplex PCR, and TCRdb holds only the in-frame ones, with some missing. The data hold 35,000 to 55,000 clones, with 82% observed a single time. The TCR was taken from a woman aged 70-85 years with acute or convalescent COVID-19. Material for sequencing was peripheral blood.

In nucleotides, the CDR3 is TGTGCCAGCACGGAAAGACAGGGCGAAGCTTTCTTT. This encodes CASTERQGEAFF. The V gene is TRBV28, the J gene TRBJ1-1, with TRBD1 matching over 7 bases. Germline values: CDR1 MDHEN, CDR2 SYDVKM. The CDR3 spans 12 residues. V was clipped by 7 bases and J by 8 bases; unmatched bases: 7. Filled out from reference TRBV28 and TRBJ1-1, the complete variable domain reads DVKVTQSSRYLVKRTGEKVFLECVQDMDHENMFWYRQDPGLGLRLIYFSYDVKMKEKGDIPEGYSVSREKKERFSLILESASTNQTSMYLCASTERQGEAFFGQGTRLTVV.